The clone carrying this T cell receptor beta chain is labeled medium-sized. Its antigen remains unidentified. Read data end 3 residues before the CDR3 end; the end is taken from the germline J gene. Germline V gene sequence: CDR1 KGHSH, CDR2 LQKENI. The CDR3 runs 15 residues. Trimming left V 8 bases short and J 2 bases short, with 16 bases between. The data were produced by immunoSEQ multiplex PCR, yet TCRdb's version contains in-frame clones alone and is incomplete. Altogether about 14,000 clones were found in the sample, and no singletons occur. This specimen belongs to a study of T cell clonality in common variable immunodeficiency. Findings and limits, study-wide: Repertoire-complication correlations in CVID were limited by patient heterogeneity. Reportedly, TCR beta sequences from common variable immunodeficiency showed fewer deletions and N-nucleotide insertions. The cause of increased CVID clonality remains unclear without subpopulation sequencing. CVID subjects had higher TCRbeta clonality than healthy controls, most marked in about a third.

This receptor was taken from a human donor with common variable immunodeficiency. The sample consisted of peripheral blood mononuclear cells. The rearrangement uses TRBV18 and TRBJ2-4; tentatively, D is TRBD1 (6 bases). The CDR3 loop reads CASDPGQGTKNIQYF. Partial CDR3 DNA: TGTGCCAGCGATCCAGGCCAGGGGACCAAAAACATT.